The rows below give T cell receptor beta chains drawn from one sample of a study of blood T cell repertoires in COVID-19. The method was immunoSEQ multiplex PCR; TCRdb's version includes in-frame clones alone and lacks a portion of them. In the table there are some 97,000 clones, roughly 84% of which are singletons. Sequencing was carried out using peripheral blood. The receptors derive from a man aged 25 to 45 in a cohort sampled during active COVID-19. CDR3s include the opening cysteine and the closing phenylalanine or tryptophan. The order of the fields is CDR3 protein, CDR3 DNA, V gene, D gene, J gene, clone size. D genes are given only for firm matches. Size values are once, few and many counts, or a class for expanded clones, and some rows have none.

CDR3 protein: CASSPQGGPNQPQHF
CDR3 DNA: TGTGCCAGCAGCCCACAGGGGGGTCCCAATCAGCCCCAGCATTTT
V gene: TRBV7-2
D gene: TRBD1
J gene: TRBJ1-5
clone size: few

CDR3 protein: CASSISVAGGDSPLHF
CDR3 DNA: TGTGCCAGTAGTATCAGCGTCGCAGGGGGAGATTCACCCCTCCACTTT
V gene: TRBV19
D gene: TRBD1
J gene: TRBJ1-6
clone size: NA

CDR3 protein: CASSQGQKIGGAAQETQYF
CDR3 DNA: TGTGCCAGCAGCCAAGGGCAAAAAATCGGGGGGGCCGCCCAAGAGACCCAGTACTTC
V gene: TRBV4-2
D gene: TRBD2
J gene: TRBJ2-5
clone size: few

CDR3 protein: CASSFRTYLNQPQHF
CDR3 DNA: TGTGCCAGCAGCTTTAGGACTTACCTAAATCAGCCCCAGCATTTT
V gene: TRBV9
D gene: NA
J gene: TRBJ1-5
clone size: once

CDR3 protein: CASRDFRDRGSPLHF
CDR3 DNA: TGTGCCAGCAGGGATTTTCGGGACAGGGGTTCACCCCTCCACTTT
V gene: TRBV2
D gene: TRBD1
J gene: TRBJ1-6
clone size: NA

CDR3 protein: CATSRQGGLQETQYF
CDR3 DNA: TGTGCCACCAGCAGACAGGGGGGCCTCCAAGAGACCCAGTACTTC
V gene: TRBV15
D gene: NA
J gene: TRBJ2-5
clone size: once

CDR3 protein: CASSSDRYNSPLHF
CDR3 DNA: TGTGCCAGCAGCTCGGACAGGTATAATTCACCCCTCCACTTT
V gene: TRBV2
D gene: TRBD1
J gene: TRBJ1-6
clone size: NA

CDR3 protein: CASSLTTGGKLFF
CDR3 DNA: TGCGCCAGCAGCTTGACAACAGGGGGAAAACTGTTTTTT
V gene: TRBV5-1
D gene: TRBD1
J gene: TRBJ1-4
clone size: NA

CDR3 protein: CAWSAGGNSNQPQHF
CDR3 DNA: TGTGCCTGGAGTGCGGGGGGGAATAGCAATCAGCCCCAGCATTTT
V gene: TRBV30
D gene: NA
J gene: TRBJ1-5
clone size: once

CDR3 protein: CASSAGTGNYGYTF
CDR3 DNA: TGTGCCAGCAGTGCCGGGACAGGCAACTATGGCTACACCTTC
V gene: TRBV28
D gene: TRBD1
J gene: TRBJ1-2
clone size: NA

CDR3 protein: CASSFGTGQDTIYF
CDR3 DNA: TGTGCCAGCAGCTTTGGGACAGGGCAAGACACCATATATTTT
V gene: TRBV7-9
D gene: TRBD1
J gene: TRBJ1-3
clone size: once

CDR3 protein: CSVLTGRANTGELFF
CDR3 DNA: TGCAGCGTCCTGACAGGGCGCGCGAACACCGGGGAGCTGTTTTTT
V gene: TRBV29-1
D gene: TRBD1
J gene: TRBJ2-2
clone size: NA

CDR3 protein: CASSVRSSGNTIYF
CDR3 DNA: TGTGCCAGCAGCGTACGCAGCTCTGGAAACACCATATATTTT
V gene: TRBV9
D gene: NA
J gene: TRBJ1-3
clone size: NA

CDR3 protein: CASSQESGVTDTQYF
CDR3 DNA: TGCGCCAGCAGCCAAGAAAGCGGGGTAACAGATACGCAGTATTTT
V gene: TRBV4-3
D gene: TRBD2
J gene: TRBJ2-3
clone size: NA

CDR3 protein: CASSFSPPEVDQPQHF
CDR3 DNA: TGTGCCAGCAGCTTTAGTCCCCCTGAAGTCGATCAGCCCCAGCATTTT
V gene: TRBV5-4
D gene: NA
J gene: TRBJ1-5
clone size: NA

CDR3 protein: CASSDRDGYTF
CDR3 DNA: TGTGCCAGCAGTGACAGGGATGGCTACACCTTC
V gene: TRBV28
D gene: TRBD1
J gene: TRBJ1-2
clone size: NA

CDR3 protein: CAGLAAPMGTGELFF
CDR3 DNA: TGTGCGGGACTAGCGGCGCCAATGGGCACCGGGGAGCTGTTTTTT
V gene: TRBV6-5
D gene: TRBD2
J gene: TRBJ2-2
clone size: NA

CDR3 protein: CASKGGSRGRQETQYF
CDR3 DNA: TGCGCCAGCAAAGGCGGGTCGCGGGGGCGCCAAGAGACCCAGTACTTC
V gene: TRBV5-1
D gene: NA
J gene: TRBJ2-5
clone size: NA

CDR3 protein: CASSLDRMNTEAFF
CDR3 DNA: TGTGCCAGCAGTTTGGACAGAATGAACACTGAAGCTTTCTTT
V gene: TRBV27
D gene: NA
J gene: TRBJ1-1
clone size: NA

CDR3 protein: CASSSDRENSPLHF
CDR3 DNA: TGTGCCAGCAGCTCGGACAGGGAAAATTCACCCCTCCACTTT
V gene: TRBV5-6
D gene: TRBD1
J gene: TRBJ1-6
clone size: NA

CDR3 protein: CAWRRTGKNNQPQHF
CDR3 DNA: TGTGCCTGGAGGAGGACAGGGAAAAACAATCAGCCCCAGCATTTT
V gene: TRBV30
D gene: TRBD1
J gene: TRBJ1-5
clone size: NA

CDR3 protein: CASSPLANEQYF
CDR3 DNA: TGTGCCAGCAGCCCCTTAGCTAACGAGCAGTACTTC
V gene: TRBV13
D gene: NA
J gene: TRBJ2-7
clone size: few

CDR3 protein: CSVVSYEQYF
CDR3 DNA: TGCAGCGTTGTCAGCTACGAGCAGTACTTC
V gene: TRBV29-1
D gene: NA
J gene: TRBJ2-7
clone size: NA

CDR3 protein: CASSLNRQETQYF
CDR3 DNA: TGTGCCAGCAGCTTAAACAGACAAGAGACCCAGTACTTC
V gene: TRBV7-3
D gene: NA
J gene: TRBJ2-5
clone size: NA

CDR3 protein: CASSTPTGGYTDTQYF
CDR3 DNA: TGTGCCAGCAGTACCCCGACAGGTGGATACACAGATACGCAGTATTTT
V gene: TRBV6-6
D gene: NA
J gene: TRBJ2-3
clone size: NA

CDR3 protein: CASSLKGVHTF
CDR3 DNA: TGTGCCAGCAGTTTAAAGGGGGTTCACACCTTC
V gene: TRBV12-3/TRBV12-4
D gene: NA
J gene: TRBJ1-2
clone size: NA

CDR3 protein: CASSLNGGPGNEQFF
CDR3 DNA: TGTGCCAGCAGCTTGAACGGGGGGCCCGGTAATGAGCAGTTCTTC
V gene: TRBV5-6
D gene: NA
J gene: TRBJ2-1
clone size: NA

CDR3 protein: CASSQDSTPRGEKLFF
CDR3 DNA: TGCGCCAGCAGCCAAGATTCGACCCCCCGGGGTGAAAAACTGTTTTTT
V gene: TRBV4-3
D gene: NA
J gene: TRBJ1-4
clone size: NA

CDR3 protein: CASSTPGGEQFF
CDR3 DNA: TGTGCCAGTAGTACCCCGGGGGGGGAGCAGTTCTTC
V gene: TRBV19
D gene: TRBD2
J gene: TRBJ2-1
clone size: NA

CDR3 protein: CASSELGTGDSPLHF
CDR3 DNA: TGTGCCAGCAGTGAACTTGGGACAGGGGACTCACCCCTCCACTTT
V gene: TRBV2
D gene: TRBD1
J gene: TRBJ1-6
clone size: NA

CDR3 protein: CASGLVTENTEAFF
CDR3 DNA: TGTGCTAGTGGTTTGGTAACTGAGAACACTGAAGCTTTCTTT
V gene: TRBV12-5
D gene: NA
J gene: TRBJ1-1
clone size: NA

CDR3 protein: CASSIAGAVTDTQYF
CDR3 DNA: TGTGCCAGTTCGATAGCGGGGGCCGTCACAGATACGCAGTATTTT
V gene: TRBV27
D gene: TRBD2
J gene: TRBJ2-3
clone size: NA

CDR3 protein: CASSTRGHIFSYEQYF
CDR3 DNA: TGCGCCAGCAGTACGAGGGGACACATTTTCTCCTACGAGCAGTACTTC
V gene: TRBV5-1
D gene: NA
J gene: TRBJ2-7
clone size: NA

CDR3 protein: CAMSQGTPYEQYF
CDR3 DNA: TGTGCCATGTCACAGGGGACTCCCTACGAGCAGTACTTC
V gene: TRBV10-3
D gene: NA
J gene: TRBJ2-7
clone size: NA

CDR3 protein: CASSLGGQATVKQYF
CDR3 DNA: TGTGCCAGCAGTTTGGGGGGACAGGCTACGGTAAAGCAGTACTTC
V gene: TRBV28
D gene: TRBD1
J gene: TRBJ2-7
clone size: NA

CDR3 protein: CSAPTGTSQYF
CDR3 DNA: TGCAGTGCTCCGACAGGCACTTCCCAGTACTTC
V gene: TRBV20-1
D gene: NA
J gene: TRBJ2-5
clone size: NA

CDR3 protein: CASSSYPGTGGRTDTQYF
CDR3 DNA: TGTGCCAGCAGTTCCTATCCCGGGACAGGGGGCCGCACAGATACGCAGTATTTT
V gene: TRBV27
D gene: TRBD1
J gene: TRBJ2-3
clone size: NA

CDR3 protein: CASSLGQSNSGNTIYF
CDR3 DNA: TGTGCCAGCTCGTTGGGACAGTCTAACTCTGGAAACACCATATATTTT
V gene: TRBV18
D gene: TRBD1
J gene: TRBJ1-3
clone size: NA

CDR3 protein: CASSLLGAPGAGANVLTF
CDR3 DNA: TGTGCCAGCAGCTTATTAGGGGCCCCGGGGGCTGGGGCCAACGTCCTGACTTTC
V gene: TRBV7-9
D gene: NA
J gene: TRBJ2-6
clone size: NA

CDR3 protein: CASSDRAYGYTF
CDR3 DNA: TGTGCCAGCTCGGACAGGGCCTATGGCTACACCTTC
V gene: TRBV11-2
D gene: TRBD1
J gene: TRBJ1-2
clone size: NA

CDR3 protein: CAWSVDRGNTEAFF
CDR3 DNA: TGTGCCTGGAGTGTAGACAGGGGGAACACTGAAGCTTTCTTT
V gene: TRBV30
D gene: TRBD1
J gene: TRBJ1-1
clone size: once

CDR3 protein: CASSLRLGQKEAKNIQYF
CDR3 DNA: TGTGCCAGCAGCCTAAGATTAGGACAGAAGGAAGCCAAAAACATTCAGTACTTC
V gene: TRBV7-9
D gene: NA
J gene: TRBJ2-4
clone size: NA

CDR3 protein: CASSRTGFNSPLHF
CDR3 DNA: TGTGCCAGCAGCCGGACAGGGTTTAATTCACCCCTCCACTTT
V gene: TRBV7-3
D gene: TRBD1
J gene: TRBJ1-6
clone size: few

CDR3 protein: CASSHRDAKNIQYF
CDR3 DNA: TGTGCCAGCAGCCACAGGGACGCCAAAAACATTCAGTACTTC
V gene: TRBV6-2/TRBV6-3
D gene: NA
J gene: TRBJ2-4
clone size: NA

CDR3 protein: CASSYTSGTDTQYF
CDR3 DNA: TGTGCCAGCAGCTACACTAGCGGCACAGATACGCAGTATTTT
V gene: TRBV7-9
D gene: TRBD2
J gene: TRBJ2-3
clone size: NA

CDR3 protein: CASSLVTSAGSAEAFF
CDR3 DNA: TGTGCCAGCAGCTTAGTTACATCCGCGGGTAGCGCTGAAGCTTTCTTT
V gene: TRBV7-9
D gene: NA
J gene: TRBJ1-1
clone size: NA

CDR3 protein: CASSLESGSSYEQYF
CDR3 DNA: TGTGCCAGCAGCCTCGAATCCGGGAGTTCCTACGAGCAGTACTTC
V gene: TRBV7-2
D gene: NA
J gene: TRBJ2-7
clone size: NA

CDR3 protein: CASSATNPTNSPLHF
CDR3 DNA: TGTGCCAGCAGTGCGACAAATCCGACGAATTCACCCCTCCACTTT
V gene: TRBV25-1
D gene: NA
J gene: TRBJ1-6
clone size: NA

CDR3 protein: CASSLIASNYGYTF
CDR3 DNA: TGTGCCAGCAGCTTAATCGCGAGCAACTATGGCTACACCTTC
V gene: TRBV7-9
D gene: NA
J gene: TRBJ1-2
clone size: NA

CDR3 protein: CASSQTAGGPLAKNIQYF
CDR3 DNA: TGTGCCAGCAGCCAAACAGCGGGGGGACCTCTAGCCAAAAACATTCAGTACTTC
V gene: TRBV3-1/TRBV3-2
D gene: TRBD2
J gene: TRBJ2-4
clone size: NA

CDR3 protein: CASSYEANYGYTF
CDR3 DNA: TGTGCCAGCAGTTACGAGGCCAACTATGGCTACACCTTC
V gene: TRBV6-5
D gene: NA
J gene: TRBJ1-2
clone size: NA

CDR3 protein: CASRESGTTYGYTF
CDR3 DNA: TGTGCCAGCAGGGAAAGCGGGACAACCTATGGCTACACCTTC
V gene: TRBV27
D gene: NA
J gene: TRBJ1-2
clone size: NA